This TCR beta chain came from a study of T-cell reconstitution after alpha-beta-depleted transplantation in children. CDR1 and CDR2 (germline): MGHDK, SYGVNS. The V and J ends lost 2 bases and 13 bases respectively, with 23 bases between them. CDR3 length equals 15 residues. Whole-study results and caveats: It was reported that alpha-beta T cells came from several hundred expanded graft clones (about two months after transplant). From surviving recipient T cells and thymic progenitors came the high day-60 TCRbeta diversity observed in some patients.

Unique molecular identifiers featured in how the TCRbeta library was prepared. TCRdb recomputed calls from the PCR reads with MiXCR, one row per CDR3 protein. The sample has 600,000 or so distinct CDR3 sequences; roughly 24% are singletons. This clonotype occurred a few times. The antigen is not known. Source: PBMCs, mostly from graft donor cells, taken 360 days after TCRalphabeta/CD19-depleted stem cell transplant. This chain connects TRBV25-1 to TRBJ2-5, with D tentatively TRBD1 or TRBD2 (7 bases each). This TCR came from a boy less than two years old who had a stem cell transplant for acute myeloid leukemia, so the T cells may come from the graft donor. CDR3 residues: CASSEAGRGRAWVYF. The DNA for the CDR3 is TGTGCCAGCAGTGAAGCGGGGAGGGGGCGAGCGTGGGTGTACTTC.